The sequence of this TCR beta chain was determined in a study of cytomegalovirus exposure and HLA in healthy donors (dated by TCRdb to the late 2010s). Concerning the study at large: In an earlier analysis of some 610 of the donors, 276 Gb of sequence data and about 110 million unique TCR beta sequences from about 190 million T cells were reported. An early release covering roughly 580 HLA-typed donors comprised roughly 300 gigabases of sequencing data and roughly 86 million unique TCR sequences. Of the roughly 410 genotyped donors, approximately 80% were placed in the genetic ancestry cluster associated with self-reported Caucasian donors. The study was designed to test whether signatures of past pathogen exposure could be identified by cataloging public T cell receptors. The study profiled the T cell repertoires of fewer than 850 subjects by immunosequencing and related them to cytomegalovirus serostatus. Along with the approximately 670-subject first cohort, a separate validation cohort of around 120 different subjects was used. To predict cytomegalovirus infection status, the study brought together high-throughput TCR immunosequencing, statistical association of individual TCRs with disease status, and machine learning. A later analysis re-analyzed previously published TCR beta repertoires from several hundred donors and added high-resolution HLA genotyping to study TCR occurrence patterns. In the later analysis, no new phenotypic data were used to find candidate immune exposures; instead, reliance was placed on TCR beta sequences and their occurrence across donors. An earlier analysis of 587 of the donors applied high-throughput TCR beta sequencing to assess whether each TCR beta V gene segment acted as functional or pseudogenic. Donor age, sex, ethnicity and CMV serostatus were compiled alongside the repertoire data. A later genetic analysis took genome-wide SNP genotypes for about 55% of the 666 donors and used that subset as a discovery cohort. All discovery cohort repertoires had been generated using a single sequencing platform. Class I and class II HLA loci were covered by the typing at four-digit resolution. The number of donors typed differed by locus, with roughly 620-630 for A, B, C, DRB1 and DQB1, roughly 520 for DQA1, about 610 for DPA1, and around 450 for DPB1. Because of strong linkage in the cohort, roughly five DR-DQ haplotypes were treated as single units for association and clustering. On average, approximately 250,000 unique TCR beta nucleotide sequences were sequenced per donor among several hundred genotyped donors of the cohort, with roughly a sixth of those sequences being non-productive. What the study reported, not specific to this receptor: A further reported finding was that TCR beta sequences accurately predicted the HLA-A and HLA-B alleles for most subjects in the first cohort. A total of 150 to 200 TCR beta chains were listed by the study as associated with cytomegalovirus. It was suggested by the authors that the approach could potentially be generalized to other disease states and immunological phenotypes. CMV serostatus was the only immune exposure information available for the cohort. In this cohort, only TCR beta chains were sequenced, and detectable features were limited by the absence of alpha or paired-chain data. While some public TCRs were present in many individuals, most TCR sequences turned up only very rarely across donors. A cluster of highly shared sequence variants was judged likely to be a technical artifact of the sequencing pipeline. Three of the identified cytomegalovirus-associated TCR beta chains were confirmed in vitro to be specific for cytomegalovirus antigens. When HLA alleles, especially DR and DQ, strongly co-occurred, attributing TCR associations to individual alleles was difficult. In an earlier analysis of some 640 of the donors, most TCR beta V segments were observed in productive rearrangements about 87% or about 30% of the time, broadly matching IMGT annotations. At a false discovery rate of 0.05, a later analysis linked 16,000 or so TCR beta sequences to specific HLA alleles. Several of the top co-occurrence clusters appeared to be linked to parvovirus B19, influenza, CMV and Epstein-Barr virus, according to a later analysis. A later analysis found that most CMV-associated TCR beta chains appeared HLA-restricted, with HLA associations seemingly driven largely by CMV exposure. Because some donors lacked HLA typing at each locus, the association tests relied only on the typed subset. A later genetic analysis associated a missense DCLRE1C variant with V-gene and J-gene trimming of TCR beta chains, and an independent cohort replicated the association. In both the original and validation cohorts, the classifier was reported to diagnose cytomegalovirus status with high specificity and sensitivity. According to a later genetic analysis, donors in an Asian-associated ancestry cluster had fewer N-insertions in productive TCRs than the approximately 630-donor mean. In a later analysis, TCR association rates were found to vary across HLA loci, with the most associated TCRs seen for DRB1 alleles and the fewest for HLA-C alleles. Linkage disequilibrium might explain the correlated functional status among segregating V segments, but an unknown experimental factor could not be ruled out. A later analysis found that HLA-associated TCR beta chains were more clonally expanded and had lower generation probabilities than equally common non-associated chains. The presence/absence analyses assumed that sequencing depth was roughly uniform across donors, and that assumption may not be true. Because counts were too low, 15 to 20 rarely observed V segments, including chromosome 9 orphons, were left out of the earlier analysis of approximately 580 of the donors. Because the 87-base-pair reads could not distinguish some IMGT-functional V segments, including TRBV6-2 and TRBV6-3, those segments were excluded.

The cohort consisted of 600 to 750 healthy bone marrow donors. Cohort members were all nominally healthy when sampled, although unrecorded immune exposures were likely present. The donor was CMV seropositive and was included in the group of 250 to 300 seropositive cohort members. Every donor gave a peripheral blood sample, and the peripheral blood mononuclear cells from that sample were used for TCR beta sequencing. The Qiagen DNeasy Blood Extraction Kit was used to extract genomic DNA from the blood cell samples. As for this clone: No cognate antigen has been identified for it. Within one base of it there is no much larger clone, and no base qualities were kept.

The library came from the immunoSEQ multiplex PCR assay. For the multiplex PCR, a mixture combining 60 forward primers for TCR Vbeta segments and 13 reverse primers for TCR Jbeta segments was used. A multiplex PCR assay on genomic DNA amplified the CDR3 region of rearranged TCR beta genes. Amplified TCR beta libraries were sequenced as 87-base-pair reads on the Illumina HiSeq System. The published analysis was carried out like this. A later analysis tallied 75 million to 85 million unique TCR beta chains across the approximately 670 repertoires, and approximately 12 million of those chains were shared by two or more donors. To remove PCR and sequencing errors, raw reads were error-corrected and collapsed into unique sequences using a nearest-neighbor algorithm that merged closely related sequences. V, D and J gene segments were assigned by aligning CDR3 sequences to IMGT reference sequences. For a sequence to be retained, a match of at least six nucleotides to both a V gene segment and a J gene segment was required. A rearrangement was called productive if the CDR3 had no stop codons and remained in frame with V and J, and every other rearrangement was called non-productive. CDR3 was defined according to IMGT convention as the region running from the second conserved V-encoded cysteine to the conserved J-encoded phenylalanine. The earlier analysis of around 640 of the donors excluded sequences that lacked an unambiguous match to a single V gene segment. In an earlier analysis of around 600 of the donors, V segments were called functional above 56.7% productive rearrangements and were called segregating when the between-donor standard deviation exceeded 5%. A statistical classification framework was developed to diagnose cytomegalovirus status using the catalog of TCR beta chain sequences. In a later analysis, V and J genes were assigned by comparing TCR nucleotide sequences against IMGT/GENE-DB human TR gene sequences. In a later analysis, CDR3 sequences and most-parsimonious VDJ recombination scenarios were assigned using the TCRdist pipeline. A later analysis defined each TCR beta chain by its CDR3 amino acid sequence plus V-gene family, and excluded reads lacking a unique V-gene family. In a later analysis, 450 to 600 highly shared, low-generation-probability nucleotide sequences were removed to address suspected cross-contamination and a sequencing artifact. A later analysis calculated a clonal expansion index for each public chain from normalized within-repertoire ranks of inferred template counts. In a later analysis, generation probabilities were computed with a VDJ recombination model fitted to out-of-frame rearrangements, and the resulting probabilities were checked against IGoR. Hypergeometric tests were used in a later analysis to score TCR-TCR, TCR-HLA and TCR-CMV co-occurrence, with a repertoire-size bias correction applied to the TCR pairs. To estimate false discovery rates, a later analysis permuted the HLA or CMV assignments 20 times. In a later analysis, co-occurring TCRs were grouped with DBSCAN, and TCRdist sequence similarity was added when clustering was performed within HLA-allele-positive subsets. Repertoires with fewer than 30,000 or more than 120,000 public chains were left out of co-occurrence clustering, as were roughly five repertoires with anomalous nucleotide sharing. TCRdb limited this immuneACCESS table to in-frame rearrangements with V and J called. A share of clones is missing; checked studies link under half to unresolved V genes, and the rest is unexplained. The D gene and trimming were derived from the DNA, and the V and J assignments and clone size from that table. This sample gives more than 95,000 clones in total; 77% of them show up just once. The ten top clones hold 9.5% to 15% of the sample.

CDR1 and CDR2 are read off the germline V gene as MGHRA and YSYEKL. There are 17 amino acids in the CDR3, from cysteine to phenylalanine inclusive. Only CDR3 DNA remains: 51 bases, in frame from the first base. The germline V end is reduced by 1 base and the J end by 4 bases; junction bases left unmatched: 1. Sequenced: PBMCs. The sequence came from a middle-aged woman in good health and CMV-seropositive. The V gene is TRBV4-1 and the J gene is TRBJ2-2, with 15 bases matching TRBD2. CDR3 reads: CASSQGTSGRATGELFF. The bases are TGCGCCAGCAGCCAAGGGACTAGCGGGAGGGCCACCGGGGAGCTGTTTTTT.